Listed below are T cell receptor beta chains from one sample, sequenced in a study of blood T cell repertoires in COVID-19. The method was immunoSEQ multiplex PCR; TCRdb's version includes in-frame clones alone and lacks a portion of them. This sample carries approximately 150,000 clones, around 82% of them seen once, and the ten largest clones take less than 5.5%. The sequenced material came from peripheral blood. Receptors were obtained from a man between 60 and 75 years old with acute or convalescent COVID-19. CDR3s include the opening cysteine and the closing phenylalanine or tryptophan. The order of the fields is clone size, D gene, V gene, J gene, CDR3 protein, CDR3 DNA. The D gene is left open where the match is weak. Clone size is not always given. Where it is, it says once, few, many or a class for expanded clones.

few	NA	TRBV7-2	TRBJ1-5	CASSFYQGSNQPQHF	TGTGCCAGCAGCTTCTACCAGGGTAGCAATCAGCCCCAGCATTTT
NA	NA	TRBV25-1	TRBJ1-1	CASSAGGNTEAFF	TGTGCCAGCAGTGCCGGAGGGAACACTGAAGCTTTCTTT
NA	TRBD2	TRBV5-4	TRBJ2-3	CASSSITSGRTDTQYF	TGTGCCAGCAGCTCGATAACTAGCGGGAGAACAGATACGCAGTATTTT
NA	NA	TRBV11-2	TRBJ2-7	CASSLRGYEQYF	TGTGCCAGCAGCCTCCGGGGCTACGAGCAGTACTTC
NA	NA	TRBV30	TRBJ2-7	CAWRGNGATYEQYF	TGTGCCTGGAGGGGGAATGGGGCGACCTACGAGCAGTACTTC
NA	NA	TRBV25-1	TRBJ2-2	CASSEATFHTGELFF	TGTGCCAGCAGTGAAGCCACATTCCACACCGGGGAGCTGTTTTTT
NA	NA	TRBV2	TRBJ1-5	CASSGGLAYQPQHF	TGTGCCAGCAGTGGGGGCTTGGCGTATCAGCCCCAGCATTTT
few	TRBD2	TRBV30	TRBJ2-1	CAWSVLPGTSGRSSYNEQFF	TGTGCCTGGAGTGTATTACCCGGGACTAGCGGGAGGAGCTCCTACAATGAGCAGTTCTTC
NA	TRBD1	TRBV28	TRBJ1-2	CASRRGGQAANYGYTF	TGTGCCAGCAGGAGGGGGGGACAGGCAGCTAACTATGGCTACACCTTC
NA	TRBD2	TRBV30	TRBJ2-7	CAWSGLATYEQYF	TGTGCCTGGAGTGGACTAGCCACCTACGAGCAGTACTTC
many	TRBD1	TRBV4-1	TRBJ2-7	CASSQRGQGSYEQYF	TGCGCCAGCAGCCAAAGGGGACAGGGGAGCTACGAGCAGTACTTC
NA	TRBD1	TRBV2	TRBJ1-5	CASAVGAARDRGQPQHF	TGTGCCAGCGCGGTTGGGGCGGCACGGGACAGGGGTCAGCCCCAGCATTTT
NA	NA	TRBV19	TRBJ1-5	CASSPQGPSNQPQHF	TGTGCCAGTAGCCCGCAGGGTCCTAGCAATCAGCCCCAGCATTTT
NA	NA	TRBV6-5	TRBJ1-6	CASSTGVSPLHF	TGTGCCAGCAGTACCGGGGTTTCACCCCTCCACTTT
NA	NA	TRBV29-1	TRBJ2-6	CSVGSSGANVLTF	TGCAGCGTTGGGAGCTCTGGGGCCAACGTCCTGACTTTC
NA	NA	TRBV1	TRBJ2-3	CTSSPGPGLASGRTGTDTQYF	TGCACCAGCAGCCCAGGGCCGGGACTAGCGAGCGGGAGGACAGGCACAGATACGCAGTATTTT
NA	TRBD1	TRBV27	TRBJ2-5	CASSSRVGDRLQETQYF	TGTGCCAGCAGTTCCCGGGTCGGGGACAGGCTCCAAGAGACCCAGTACTTC
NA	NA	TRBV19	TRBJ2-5	CASSSPLGLGYQETQYF	TGTGCCAGTAGTTCGCCCCTAGGTCTCGGGTACCAAGAGACCCAGTACTTC
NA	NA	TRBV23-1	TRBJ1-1	CASRTRSANTEAFF	TGCGCCAGCAGAACTCGGTCTGCGAACACTGAAGCTTTCTTT
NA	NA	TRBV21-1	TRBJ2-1	CASSKSRERRDPRGNEQFF	TGTGCCAGCAGCAAAAGTAGGGAAAGGAGGGACCCGCGGGGGAATGAGCAGTTCTTC
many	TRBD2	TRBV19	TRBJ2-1	CASTARLAGYNEQFF	TGTGCCAGTACCGCCCGACTAGCGGGATACAATGAGCAGTTCTTC
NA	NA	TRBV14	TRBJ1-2	CASSQFKSGGYTF	TGTGCCAGCAGCCAATTCAAATCGGGTGGCTACACCTTC
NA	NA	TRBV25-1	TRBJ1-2	CASSEAGTNYGYTF	TGTGCCAGCAGTGAAGCAGGGACTAACTATGGCTACACCTTC